This TCR beta chain was captured in a study of blood T cell repertoires in COVID-19. About the study: Donors in the United States, Italy and Spain gave samples during acute or convalescent COVID-19. In each case, the material was cDNA or gDNA derived from T cells, B-cell-depleted T cells, or PBMCs.

The Seattle patients joined while their infection was active and were tracked longitudinally afterward. In the study's own analysis: Amplification of reference gene primers was used by the study to estimate nucleated cell counts. Assay used: immunoSEQ multiplex PCR; TCRdb lists only in-frame clones, some missing. V, J and clone size are those of that table, while D and trimming were read from the DNA. The table lists some 140,000 clones, roughly 84% of them singletons. Germline values: CDR1 SEHNR, CDR2 FQNEAQ (reference sequence). V lost 5 bases and J 7 bases, leaving 14 bases between the germline ends. The CDR3 runs to 13 residues.

This clonotype was obtained from a woman aged 60 to 75 with COVID-19, enrolled during active disease. Source material: peripheral blood. This chain links TRBV7-9 with TRBJ1-1; no clear D gene. The CDR3 here is CASSPESGGEAFF. CDR3 coding DNA: TGTGCCAGCAGCCCTGAATCGGGAGGTGAAGCTTTCTTT. The full variable domain, in which reference TRBV7-9 and TRBJ1-1 provide the parts outside the CDR3, is DTGVSQNPRHKITKRGQNVTFRCDPISEHNRLYWYRQTLGQGPEFLTYFQNEAQLEKSRLLSDRFSAERPKGSFSTLEIQRTEQGDSAMYLCASSPESGGEAFFGQGTRLTVV.